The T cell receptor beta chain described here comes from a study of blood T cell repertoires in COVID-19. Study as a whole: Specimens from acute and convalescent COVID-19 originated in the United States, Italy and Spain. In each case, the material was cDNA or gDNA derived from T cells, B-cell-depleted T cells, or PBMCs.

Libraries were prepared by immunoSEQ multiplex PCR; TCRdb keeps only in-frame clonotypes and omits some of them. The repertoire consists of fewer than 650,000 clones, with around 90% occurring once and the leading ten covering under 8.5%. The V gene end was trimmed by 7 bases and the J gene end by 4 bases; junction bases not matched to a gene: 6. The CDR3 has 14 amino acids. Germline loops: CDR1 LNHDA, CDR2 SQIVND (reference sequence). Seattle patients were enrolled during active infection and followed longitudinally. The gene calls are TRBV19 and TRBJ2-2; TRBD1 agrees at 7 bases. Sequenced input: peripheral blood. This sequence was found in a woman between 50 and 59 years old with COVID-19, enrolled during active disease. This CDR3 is CASNLQGPTGELFF. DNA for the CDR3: TGTGCCAGTAATCTACAGGGGCCCACCGGGGAGCTGTTTTTT.